This passage covers 8 T cell receptor beta chains from one sample sequenced in a study of OX40 agonist ivuxolimab in advanced cancers. The data were produced by immunoSEQ multiplex PCR, yet TCRdb's version contains in-frame clones alone and is incomplete. The sample has over 90,000 clones, roughly 89% seen once; the top ten hold roughly 0.15%. This sample comprised CD4+ or CD8+ T cells sorted from blood, obtained in a trial of the OX40 agonist ivuxolimab. Every receptor here comes from an adult with an advanced solid tumor such as melanoma, head and neck, liver or kidney cancer.

The gene calls are TRBV29-1 and TRBJ2-1; D ambiguous. In germline, CDR1 is SQVTM, CDR2 ANQGSEA. The CDR3 totals 13 residues. Trimming removed 3 bases from V and 6 bases from J, with 12 bases in between. CDR3 protein: CSVEADRSNEQFF. The CDR3, as DNA: TGCAGCGTTGAGGCAGACCGAAGCAATGAGCAGTTCTTC.

This chain uses TRBV19 with TRBJ1-1; tentative D call: TRBD1 (5 bases). V was trimmed by 7 bases and J by 1 base, leaving 13 bases between them. CDR1 is LNHDA and CDR2 is SQIVND in the germline V gene (reference sequence). The CDR3 covers 14 residues. CDR3 sequence (DNA): TGTGCCAGTACGAGAGCAGGGACGAACACTGAAGCTTTCTTT. This codes for CASTRAGTNTEAFF.

This clone turned up a few times. This chain connects TRBV5-1 to TRBJ2-1, with unresolved D. The germline V gene has CDR1 SGHRS and CDR2 YFSETQ. Trimming shortened V by 0 bases and J by 9 bases, and 13 bases separated the two germline ends. This CDR3 spans 14 amino acids. CDR3 sequence reads: CASSLEWGGREQFF. CDR3 nucleotide sequence: TGCGCCAGCAGCTTGGAGTGGGGTGGGCGTGAGCAGTTCTTC.

The chain combines TRBV5-6 with TRBJ1-2, with 8 bases identical to TRBD1. J gave up 4 bases and V 3 bases, and 14 bases lay outside the gene matches. CDR1 is SGHDT and CDR2 is YYEEEE in the germline V gene. The length of the CDR3 is 17 residues. Written as DNA, the CDR3 is TGTGCCAGCAGCTACCTAACTTCCAGGGGGCGCAGCTATGGCTACACCTTC. Residues: CASSYLTSRGRSYGYTF.

V and J are TRBV30 and TRBJ1-2; D perhaps matches TRBD1 (6 bases). Looked up from germline, CDR1 is GTSNPN and CDR2 is SVGIG (reference sequence). The CDR3 has 12 residues. Trimming stripped 5 bases from V and 4 bases from J, with 11 bases between. CDR3 bases: TGTGCCTGGGACGGGACACCCTATGGCTACACCTTC. It translates to CAWDGTPYGYTF. Full variable domain (outside the CDR3, taken from reference TRBV30 and TRBJ1-2): SQTIHQWPATLVQPVGSPLSLECTVEGTSNPNLYWYRQAAGRGLQLLFYSVGIGQISSEVPQNLSASRPQDRQFILSSKKLLLSDSGFYLCAWDGTPYGYTFGSGTRLTVV.

This chain joins TRBV9 and TRBJ2-7; 7 bases line up with TRBD2. Trimming at V came to 4 bases and at J to 2 bases, leaving 6 bases not matched to a gene. Germline loops: CDR1 SGDLS, CDR2 YYNGEE. CDR3 length equals 14 residues. CDR3 coding DNA: TGTGCCAGCAGCAAACTAGCGAAGACCTACGAGCAGTACTTC. It translates to CASSKLAKTYEQYF.

V is TRBV5-1 and J is TRBJ2-7, with 7 bases aligning to TRBD2. This CDR3 region has 13 residues. The ends lost 2 bases at V and 3 bases at J; junction bases unmatched: 2. Germline assignment: CDR1 SGHRS and CDR2 YFSETQ. CDR3 sequence reads: CASSFAGDYEQYF. CDR3 DNA: TGCGCCAGCAGCTTTGCGGGGGACTACGAGCAGTACTTC.

This sequence joins TRBV30 and TRBJ1-6; tentative D call: TRBD1 (6 bases). V lost 3 bases and J lost 9, with 12 bases in between. Germline assignment: CDR1 GTSNPN and CDR2 SVGIG (reference sequence). The CDR3 has 13 amino acids. CDR3 residues: CAWRDTGLSPLHF. The DNA for the CDR3 is TGTGCCTGGAGAGATACAGGGCTTTCACCCCTCCACTTT.